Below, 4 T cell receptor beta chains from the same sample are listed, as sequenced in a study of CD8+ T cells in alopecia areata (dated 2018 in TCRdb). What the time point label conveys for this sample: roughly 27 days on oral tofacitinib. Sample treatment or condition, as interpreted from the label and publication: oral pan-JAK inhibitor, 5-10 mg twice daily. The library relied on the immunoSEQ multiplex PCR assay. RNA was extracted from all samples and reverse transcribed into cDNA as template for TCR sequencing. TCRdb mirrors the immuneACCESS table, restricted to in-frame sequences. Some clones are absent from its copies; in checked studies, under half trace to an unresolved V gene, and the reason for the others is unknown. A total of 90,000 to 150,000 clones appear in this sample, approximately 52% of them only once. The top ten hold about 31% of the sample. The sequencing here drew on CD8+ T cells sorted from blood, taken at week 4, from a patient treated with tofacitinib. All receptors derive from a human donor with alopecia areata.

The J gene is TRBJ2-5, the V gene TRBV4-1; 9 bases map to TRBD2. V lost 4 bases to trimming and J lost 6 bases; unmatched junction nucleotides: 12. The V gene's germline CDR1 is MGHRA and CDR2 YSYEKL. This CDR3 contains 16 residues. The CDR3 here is CASSRVAGVDLKTQYF. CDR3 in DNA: TGCGCCAGCAGCCGAGTAGCGGGGGTAGACTTGAAGACCCAGTACTTC.

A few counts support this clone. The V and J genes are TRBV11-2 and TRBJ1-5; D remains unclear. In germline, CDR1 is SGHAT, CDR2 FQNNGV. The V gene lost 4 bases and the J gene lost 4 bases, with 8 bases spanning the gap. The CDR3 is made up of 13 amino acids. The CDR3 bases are TGTGCCAGCAGCTCGGACCGAAATCAGCCCCAGCATTTT. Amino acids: CASSSDRNQPQHF. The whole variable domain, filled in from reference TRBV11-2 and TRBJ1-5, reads EAGVAQSPRYKIIEKRQSVAFWCNPISGHATLYWYQQILGQGPKLLIQFQNNGVVDDSQLPKDRFSAERLKGVDSTLKIQPAKLEDSAVYLCASSSDRNQPQHFGDGTRLSIL.

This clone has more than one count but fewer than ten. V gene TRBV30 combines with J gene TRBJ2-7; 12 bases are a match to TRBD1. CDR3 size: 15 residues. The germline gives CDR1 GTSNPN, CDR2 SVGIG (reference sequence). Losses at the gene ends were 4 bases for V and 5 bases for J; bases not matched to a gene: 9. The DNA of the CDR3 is TGTGCCTGGAACGCGGGGACAGGGGGCGGACACGAGCAGTACTTC. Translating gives CAWNAGTGGGHEQYF.

The CDR3 nucleotides are TGTGCCAGCAGTTACGAGACAGTGGGGACTAATTCACCCCTCCACTTT. The encoded protein is CASSYETVGTNSPLHF. This sequence joins TRBV6-5 and TRBJ1-6; possible D gene TRBD1, 5 bases. The CDR3 runs to 16 residues. The V gene lost 2 bases and the J gene lost 6 bases, with 14 bases spanning the gap. The germline V gene encodes CDR1 MNHEY and CDR2 SVGAGI.